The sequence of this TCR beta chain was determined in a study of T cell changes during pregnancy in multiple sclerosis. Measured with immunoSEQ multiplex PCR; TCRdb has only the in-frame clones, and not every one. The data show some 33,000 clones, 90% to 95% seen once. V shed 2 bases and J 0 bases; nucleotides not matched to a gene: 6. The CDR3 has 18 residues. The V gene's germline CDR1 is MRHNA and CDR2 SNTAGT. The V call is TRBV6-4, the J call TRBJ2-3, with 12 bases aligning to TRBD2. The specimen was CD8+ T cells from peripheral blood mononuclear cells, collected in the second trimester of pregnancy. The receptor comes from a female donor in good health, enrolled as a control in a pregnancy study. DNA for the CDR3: TGTGCCAGCAGTGACGTGACTAGCGGGGGTACTAGCACAGATACGCAGTATTTT. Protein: CASSDVTSGGTSTDTQYF.